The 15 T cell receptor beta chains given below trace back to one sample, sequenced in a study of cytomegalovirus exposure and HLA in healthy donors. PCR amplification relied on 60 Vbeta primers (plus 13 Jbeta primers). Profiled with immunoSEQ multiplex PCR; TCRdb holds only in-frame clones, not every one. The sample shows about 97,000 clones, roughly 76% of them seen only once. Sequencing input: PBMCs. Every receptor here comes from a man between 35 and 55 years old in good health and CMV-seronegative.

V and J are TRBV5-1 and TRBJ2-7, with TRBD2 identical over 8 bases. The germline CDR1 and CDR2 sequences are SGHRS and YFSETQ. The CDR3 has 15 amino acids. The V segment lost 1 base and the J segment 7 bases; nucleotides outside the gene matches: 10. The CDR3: CASSLSSGHGREQYF. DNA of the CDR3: TGCGCCAGCAGCTTGTCTAGCGGGCATGGTAGGGAGCAGTACTTC.

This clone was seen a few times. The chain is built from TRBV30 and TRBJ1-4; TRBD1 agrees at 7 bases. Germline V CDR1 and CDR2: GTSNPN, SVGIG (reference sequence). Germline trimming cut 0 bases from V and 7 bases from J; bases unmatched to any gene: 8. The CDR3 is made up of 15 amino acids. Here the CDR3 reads CAWSVLAGGPEKLFF. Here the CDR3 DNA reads TGTGCCTGGAGTGTACTCGCAGGGGGGCCTGAAAAACTGTTTTTT.

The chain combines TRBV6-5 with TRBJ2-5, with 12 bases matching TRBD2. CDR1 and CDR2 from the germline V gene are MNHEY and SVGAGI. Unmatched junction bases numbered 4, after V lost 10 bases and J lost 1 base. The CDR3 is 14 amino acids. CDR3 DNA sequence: TGTGCCACCCGGACTAGCGGGGTCCAAGAGACCCAGTACTTC. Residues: CATRTSGVQETQYF.

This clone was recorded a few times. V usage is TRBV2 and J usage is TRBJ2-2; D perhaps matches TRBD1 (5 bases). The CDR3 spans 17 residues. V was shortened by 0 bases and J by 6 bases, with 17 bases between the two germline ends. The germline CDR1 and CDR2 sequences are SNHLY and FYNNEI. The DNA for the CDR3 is TGTGCCAGCAGTGAAGCGCCGTCCAGCGCCAGGGCCGGGGAGCTGTTTTTT. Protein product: CASSEAPSSARAGELFF.

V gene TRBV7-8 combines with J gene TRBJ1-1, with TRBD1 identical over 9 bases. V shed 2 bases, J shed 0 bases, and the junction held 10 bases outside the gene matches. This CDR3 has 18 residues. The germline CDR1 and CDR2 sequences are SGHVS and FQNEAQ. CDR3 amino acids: CASSLWQPGQGMNTEAFF. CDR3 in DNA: TGTGCCAGCAGCTTATGGCAGCCTGGACAGGGGATGAACACTGAAGCTTTCTTT. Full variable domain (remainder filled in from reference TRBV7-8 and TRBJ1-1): GAGVSQSPRYKVAKRGQDVALRCDPISGHVSLFWYQQALGQGPEFLTYFQNEAQLDKSGLPSDRFFAERPEGSVSTLKIQRTQQEDSAVYLCASSLWQPGQGMNTEAFFGQGTRLTVV.

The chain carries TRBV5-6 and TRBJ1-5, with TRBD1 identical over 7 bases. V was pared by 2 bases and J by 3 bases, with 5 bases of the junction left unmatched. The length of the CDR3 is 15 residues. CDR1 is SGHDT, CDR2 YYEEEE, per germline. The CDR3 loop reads CASSFRGAFNQPQHF. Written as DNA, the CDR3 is TGTGCCAGCAGCTTCAGGGGGGCGTTCAATCAGCCCCAGCATTTT.

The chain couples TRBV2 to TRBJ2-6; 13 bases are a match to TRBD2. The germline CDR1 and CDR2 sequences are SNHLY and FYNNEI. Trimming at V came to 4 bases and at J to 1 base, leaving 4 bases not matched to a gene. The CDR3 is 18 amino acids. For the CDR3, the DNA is TGTGCCAGCAGTGCCCGACTAGCGGGGGGTTCTGGGGCCAACGTCCTGACTTTC. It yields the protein CASSARLAGGSGANVLTF. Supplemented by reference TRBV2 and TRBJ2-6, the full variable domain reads EPEVTQTPSHQVTQMGQEVILRCVPISNHLYFYWYRQILGQKVEFLVSFYNNEISEKSEIFDDQFSVERPDGSNFTLKIRSTKLEDSAMYFCASSARLAGGSGANVLTFGAGSRLTVL.

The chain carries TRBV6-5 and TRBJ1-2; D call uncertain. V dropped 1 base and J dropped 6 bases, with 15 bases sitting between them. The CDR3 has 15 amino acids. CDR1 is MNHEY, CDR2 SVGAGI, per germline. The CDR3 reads CASSYYGGSVNGYTF. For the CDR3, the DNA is TGTGCCAGCAGTTACTATGGAGGATCAGTGAATGGCTACACCTTC.

CDR3 nucleotides: TGCGCCAGCAGCCAAGTAGGGGGCAGGGGGCGCAAGGGCTACACCTTC. Encoded protein: CASSQVGGRGRKGYTF. This sequence joins TRBV4-1 and TRBJ1-2, with 8 bases lining up with TRBD1. V shed 1 base and J 8 bases; nucleotides not matched to a gene: 12. The CDR3 is 16 amino acids. CDR1 and CDR2 from the germline V gene are MGHRA and YSYEKL.

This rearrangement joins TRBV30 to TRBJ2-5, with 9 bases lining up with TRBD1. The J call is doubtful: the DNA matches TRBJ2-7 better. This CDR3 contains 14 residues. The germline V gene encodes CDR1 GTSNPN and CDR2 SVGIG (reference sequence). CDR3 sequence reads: CAWIGTGSSYEQYF. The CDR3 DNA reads TGTGCCTGGATTGGGACAGGGAGCTCCTACGAGCAGTACTTC.

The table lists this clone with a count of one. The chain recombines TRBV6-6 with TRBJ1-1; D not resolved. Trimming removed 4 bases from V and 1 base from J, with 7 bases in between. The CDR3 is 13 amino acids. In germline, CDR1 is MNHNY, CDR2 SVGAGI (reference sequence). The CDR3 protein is CASSWAGNTEAFF. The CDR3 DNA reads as TGTGCCAGCAGTTGGGCAGGGAACACTGAAGCTTTCTTT.

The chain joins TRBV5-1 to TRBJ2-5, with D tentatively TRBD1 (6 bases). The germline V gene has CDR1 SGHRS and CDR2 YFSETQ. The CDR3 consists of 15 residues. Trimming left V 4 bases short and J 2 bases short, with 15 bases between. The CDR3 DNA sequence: TGCGCCAGCAGCCGAAGAACAGGGAAACAAGAGACCCAGTACTTC. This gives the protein CASSRRTGKQETQYF. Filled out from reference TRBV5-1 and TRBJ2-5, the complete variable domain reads KAGVTQTPRYLIKTRGQQVTLSCSPISGHRSVSWYQQTPGQGLQFLFEYFSETQRNKGNFPGRFSGRQFSNSRSEMNVSTLELGDSALYLCASSRRTGKQETQYFGPGTRLLVL.

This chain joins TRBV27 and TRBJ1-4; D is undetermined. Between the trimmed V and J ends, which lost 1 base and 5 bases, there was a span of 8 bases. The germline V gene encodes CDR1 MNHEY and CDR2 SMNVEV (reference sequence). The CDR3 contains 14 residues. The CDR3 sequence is CASSLYKANEKLFF. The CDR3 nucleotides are TGTGCCAGCAGTTTATACAAAGCGAATGAAAAACTGTTTTTT.

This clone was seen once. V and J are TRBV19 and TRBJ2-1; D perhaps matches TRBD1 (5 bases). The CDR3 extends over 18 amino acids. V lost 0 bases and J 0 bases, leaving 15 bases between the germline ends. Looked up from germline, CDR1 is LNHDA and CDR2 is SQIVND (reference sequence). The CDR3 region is CASSIDPTQGSSYNEQFF. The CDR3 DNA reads TGTGCCAGTAGTATAGATCCTACTCAGGGAAGCTCCTACAATGAGCAGTTCTTC.

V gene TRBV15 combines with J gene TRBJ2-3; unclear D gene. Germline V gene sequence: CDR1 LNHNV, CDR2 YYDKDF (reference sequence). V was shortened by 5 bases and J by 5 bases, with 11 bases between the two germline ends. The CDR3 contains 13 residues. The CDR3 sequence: CATSGHFQDTQYF. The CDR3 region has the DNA TGTGCCACCAGCGGGCACTTTCAAGATACGCAGTATTTT.